Below, one T cell receptor beta chain is given with its context. This CDR3 is built from 15 residues. Germline loops: CDR1 LGHDT, CDR2 YNNKEL (reference sequence). Trimming took 5 bases from V and 0 from J, leaving 14 bases between them. The sample originates from a study of blood T cell repertoires in COVID-19. Study-level information: Samples representing acute and convalescent COVID-19 were sourced from the United States, Italy and Spain. The cDNA or gDNA used as material had been derived from T cells, B-cell-depleted T cells, or PBMCs.

Per the authors' pipeline: Reference gene primer amplification in the assay estimated nucleated cell counts. Profiling relied on immunoSEQ multiplex PCR, and the TCRdb table lists in-frame clones only, not all of them. V and J calls and clone size are copied from that table; D and trimming were computed from the DNA. The sample includes over 100,000 clones, 65% to 90% seen only once; the top ten take under 13%. Sequencing was carried out using peripheral blood. The receptor's source is a man aged 80 or over with acute or convalescent COVID-19. J is TRBJ2-7 and V is TRBV3-1 (or the pseudogene TRBV3-2); no reliable D call. CDR3: CASSESFRPSYEQYF. The CDR3 coding sequence is TGTGCCAGCAGCGAATCATTCAGGCCCTCCTACGAGCAGTACTTC.